This note documents a single T cell receptor (beta chain) sequence. Antigen specificity is unknown. Data came from immunoSEQ multiplex PCR; TCRdb stores just in-frame clones and leaves some out. There are about 160,000 clones in the sample; about 90% occur only once, and 3.5% to 4.5% lies in the top ten. The record originates from a study of cytomegalovirus exposure and HLA in healthy donors. Study-level findings and limits: Cytomegalovirus status was reportedly diagnosed by the classifier with high specificity and sensitivity.

Per germline, CDR1 SGDLS and CDR2 YYNGEE. The length of the CDR3 is 17 residues. V lost 3 bases to trimming and J lost 4 bases; unmatched junction nucleotides: 15. The donors were part of the roughly 130-subject validation cohort, which stood apart from the roughly 700-subject first cohort. The sequencing input was PBMCs. This chain connects TRBV9 to TRBJ1-2; 7 bases line up with TRBD1. The clonotype was recovered from a man aged 18-30 years in good health and CMV-seropositive. In DNA form, the CDR3 reads TGTGCCAGCAGCGCAGGAGGGACAGAGCTACGAGTCTATGGCTACACCTTC. Residues: CASSAGGTELRVYGYTF. Full variable domain (remainder filled in from reference TRBV9 and TRBJ1-2): DSGVTQTPKHLITATGQRVTLRCSPRSGDLSVYWYQQSLDQGLQFLIQYYNGEERAKGNILERFSAQQFPDLHSELNLSSLELGDSALYFCASSAGGTELRVYGYTFGSGTRLTVV.